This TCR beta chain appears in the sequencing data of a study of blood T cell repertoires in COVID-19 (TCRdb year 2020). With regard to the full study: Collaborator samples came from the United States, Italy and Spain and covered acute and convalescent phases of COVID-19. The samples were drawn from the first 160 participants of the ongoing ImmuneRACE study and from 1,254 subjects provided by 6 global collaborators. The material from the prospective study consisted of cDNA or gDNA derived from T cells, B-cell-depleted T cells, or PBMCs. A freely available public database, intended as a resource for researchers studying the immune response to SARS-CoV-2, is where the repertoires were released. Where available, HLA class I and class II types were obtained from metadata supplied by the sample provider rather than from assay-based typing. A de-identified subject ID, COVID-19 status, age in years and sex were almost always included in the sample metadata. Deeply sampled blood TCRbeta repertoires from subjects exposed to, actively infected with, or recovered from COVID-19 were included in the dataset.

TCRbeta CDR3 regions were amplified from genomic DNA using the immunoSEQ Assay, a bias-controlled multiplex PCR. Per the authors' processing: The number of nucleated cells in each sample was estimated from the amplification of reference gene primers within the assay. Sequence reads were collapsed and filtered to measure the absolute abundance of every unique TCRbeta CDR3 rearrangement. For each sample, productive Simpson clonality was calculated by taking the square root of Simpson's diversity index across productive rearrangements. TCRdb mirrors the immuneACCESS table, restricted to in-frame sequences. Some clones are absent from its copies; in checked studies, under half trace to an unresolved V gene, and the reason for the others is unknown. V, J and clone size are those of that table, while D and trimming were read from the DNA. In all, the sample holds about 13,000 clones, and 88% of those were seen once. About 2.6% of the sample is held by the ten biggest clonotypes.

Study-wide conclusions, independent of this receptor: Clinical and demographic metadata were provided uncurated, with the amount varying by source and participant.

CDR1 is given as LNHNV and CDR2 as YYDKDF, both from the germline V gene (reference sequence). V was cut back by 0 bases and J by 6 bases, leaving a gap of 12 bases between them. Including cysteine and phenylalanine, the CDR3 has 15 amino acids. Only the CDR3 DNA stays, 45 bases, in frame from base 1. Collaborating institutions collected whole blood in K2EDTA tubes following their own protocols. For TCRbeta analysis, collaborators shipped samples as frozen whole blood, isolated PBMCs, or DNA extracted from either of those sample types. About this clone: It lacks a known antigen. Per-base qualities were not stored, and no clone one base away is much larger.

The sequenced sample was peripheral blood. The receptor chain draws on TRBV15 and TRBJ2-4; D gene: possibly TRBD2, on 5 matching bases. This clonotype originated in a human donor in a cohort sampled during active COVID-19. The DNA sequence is TGTGCCACCAGCAGAGATCCGGGGAAAGGAAACATTCAGTACTTC. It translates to CATSRDPGKGNIQYF. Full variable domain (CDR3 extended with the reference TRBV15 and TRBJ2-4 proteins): DAMVIQNPRYQVTQFGKPVTLSCSQTLNHNVMYWYQQKSSQAPKLLFHYYDKDFNNEADTPDNFQSRRPNTSFCFLDIRSPGLGDTAMYLCATSRDPGKGNIQYFGAGTRLSVL.